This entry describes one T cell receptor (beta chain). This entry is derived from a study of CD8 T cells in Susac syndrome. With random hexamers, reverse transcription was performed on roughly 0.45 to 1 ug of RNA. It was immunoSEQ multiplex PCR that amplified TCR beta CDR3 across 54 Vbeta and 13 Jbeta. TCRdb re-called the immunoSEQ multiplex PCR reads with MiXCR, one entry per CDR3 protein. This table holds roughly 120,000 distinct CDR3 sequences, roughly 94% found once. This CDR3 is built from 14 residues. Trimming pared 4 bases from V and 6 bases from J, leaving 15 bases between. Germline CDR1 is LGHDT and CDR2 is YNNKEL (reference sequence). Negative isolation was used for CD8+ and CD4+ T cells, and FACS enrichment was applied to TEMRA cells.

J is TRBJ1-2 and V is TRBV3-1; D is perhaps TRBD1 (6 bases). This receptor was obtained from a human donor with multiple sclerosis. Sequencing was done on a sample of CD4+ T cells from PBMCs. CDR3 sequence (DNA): TGTGCCAGCAGCCGGATAGAGGGGGATGATGGCTACACCTTC. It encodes CASSRIEGDDGYTF.